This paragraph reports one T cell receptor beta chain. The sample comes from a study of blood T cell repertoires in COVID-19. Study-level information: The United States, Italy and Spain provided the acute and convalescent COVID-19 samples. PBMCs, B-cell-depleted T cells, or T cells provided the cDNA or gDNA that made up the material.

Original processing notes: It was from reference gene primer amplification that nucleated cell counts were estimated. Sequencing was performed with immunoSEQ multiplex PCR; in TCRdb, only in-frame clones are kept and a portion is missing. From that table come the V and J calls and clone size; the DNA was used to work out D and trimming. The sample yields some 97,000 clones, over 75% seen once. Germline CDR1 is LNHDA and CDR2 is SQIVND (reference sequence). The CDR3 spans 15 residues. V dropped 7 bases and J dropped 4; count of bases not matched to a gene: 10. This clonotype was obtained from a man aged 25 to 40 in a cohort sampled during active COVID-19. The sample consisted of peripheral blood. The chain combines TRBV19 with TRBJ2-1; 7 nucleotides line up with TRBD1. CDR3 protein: CASNRDSQRYNEQFF. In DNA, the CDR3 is TGTGCCAGTAACCGGGACAGCCAACGATACAATGAGCAGTTCTTC.